This TCR beta chain was retrieved from a study of cytomegalovirus exposure and HLA in healthy donors. Across the study: From HLA-typed donors, an early data release held some 91 million unique TCRs.

Germline trimming cut 7 bases from V and 5 bases from J; bases unmatched to any gene: 6. There are 14 residues in the CDR3. CDR1 MNHNS and CDR2 SASEGT come from the germline V gene. Primers for the PCR totalled 60 Vbeta and 13 Jbeta. The repertoire was sequenced with immunoSEQ multiplex PCR; TCRdb's copy has only in-frame clones and lacks some. This sample has about 150,000 clones, with roughly 77% found just once. Comment on this clone: Its target is unknown.

Study-wide findings and caveats: Some public TCRs appeared in many individuals, while most sequences were rare. Certain indistinguishable V segments, among them TRBV6-2 and TRBV6-3, were excluded.

The specimen was PBMCs. The receptor's source is a human donor in good health. The chain carries TRBV6-1 and TRBJ2-1; 9 nucleotides agree with TRBD2. CDR3 sequence: CASTPSGGNNEQFF. In nucleotides, the CDR3 is TGTGCCAGCACCCCCAGCGGGGGGAACAATGAGCAGTTCTTC.